A selection of T cell receptor beta chains follows, all from one sample in a study of T cells expressing NK-cell markers. Reprocessing the 5' RACE reads, TCRdb reports a single entry for every CDR3 protein and omits DNA. The sample data list a few hundred thousand distinct CDR3 sequences. Sample: blood T cells: a sorted CD56 or NKG2C T cell subset, CD4+ or CD8+ T cells, or bulk PBMC T cells (not recorded which). The receptor set was obtained from a young man in good health. The CDR3 runs from the conserved cysteine through the conserved F or W.

j_call cdr3_length v_call cdr3_aa
TRBJ2-5 18 TRBV15 CATSRERSGRAEEETQYF
TRBJ1-1 17 TRBV5-1 CASSQDRAQQTGTEAFF
TRBJ1-6 13 TRBV12-3/TRBV12-4 CASSGGPGSPLHF
TRBJ2-5 13 TRBV14 CASSQDPGTTRYF
TRBJ2-1 12 TRBV12-3/TRBV12-4 CASRWGREDQFF
TRBJ2-5 13 TRBV20-1 CSAGTSGRGTQYF
TRBJ1-2 15 TRBV6-5 CASSYTGTGDLGYTF
TRBJ2-2 16 TRBV5-1 CASGLLSGSDTGELFF
TRBJ2-5 13 TRBV29-1 CSVRGRYQETQYF
TRBJ2-5 13 TRBV20-1 CSAPPTGRETQYF
TRBJ2-3 15 TRBV5-6 CASSERDAGVDTQYF
TRBJ2-7 11 TRBV6-6 CASNFGYEQYF
TRBJ2-3 12 TRBV29-1 CSGGVRTDTQYF
TRBJ2-1 13 TRBV7-9 CASSLRAGYEQFF
TRBJ1-1 14 TRBV29-1 CSVEVAGGITEAFF
TRBJ1-2 13 TRBV12-3/TRBV12-4 CASSFLGRAGYTF
TRBJ2-1 13 TRBV12-5 CASGSSLGNEQFF
TRBJ2-1 13 TRBV29-1 CSGTSGRSNEQFF
TRBJ1-1 17 TRBV21-1 CASSKERDRGLGTEAFF
TRBJ2-2 14 TRBV5-1 CASSVRTFTGELFF
TRBJ2-1 14 TRBV7-2 CASSIRGLAGKQFF
TRBJ2-1 11 TRBV10-1 CASSESNEQFF
TRBJ2-3 15 TRBV5-1 CASSHGQGSTDTQYF
TRBJ2-3 13 TRBV11-2 CASRVAVGDTQYF
TRBJ2-3 15 TRBV12-3/TRBV12-4 CASSSGGGPTDTQYF
TRBJ1-5 18 TRBV10-3 CAISEKANLGGVGQPQHF
TRBJ2-5 15 TRBV5-1 CASSWTAAGGETQYF
TRBJ1-2 14 TRBV6-1 CASTSGPALSGYTF
TRBJ2-1 16 TRBV5-1 CASSLDNSLGYNEQFF
TRBJ2-7 14 TRBV13 CASSSTIVGGEQYF
TRBJ2-7 12 TRBV29-1 CSVRGSIYEQYF
TRBJ2-5 15 TRBV4-2 CASSQEVTGVETQYF
TRBJ1-1 13 TRBV4-1 CASSQGSTTQAFF
TRBJ2-5 14 TRBV7-9 CASNSGQGWETQYF
TRBJ1-6 14 TRBV7-9 CASSPILGNSPLHF
TRBJ2-5 15 TRBV7-9 CASSARGQGRETQYF
TRBJ2-1 16 TRBV6-2/TRBV6-3 CASSYLASSSYNEQFF
TRBJ2-1 17 TRBV12-5 CASGLVLGGGTYNEQFF